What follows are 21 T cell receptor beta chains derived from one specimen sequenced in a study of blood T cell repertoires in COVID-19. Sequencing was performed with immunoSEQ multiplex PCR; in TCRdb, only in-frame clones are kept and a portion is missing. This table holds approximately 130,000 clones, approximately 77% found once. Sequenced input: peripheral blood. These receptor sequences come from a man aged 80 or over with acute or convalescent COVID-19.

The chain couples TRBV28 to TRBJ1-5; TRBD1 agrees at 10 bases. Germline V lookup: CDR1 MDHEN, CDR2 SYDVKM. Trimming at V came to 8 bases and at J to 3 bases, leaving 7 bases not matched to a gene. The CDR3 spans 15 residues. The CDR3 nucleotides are TGTGCCAGCCGGGACAGGGGCCCAAACAATCAGCCCCAGCATTTT. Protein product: CASRDRGPNNQPQHF.

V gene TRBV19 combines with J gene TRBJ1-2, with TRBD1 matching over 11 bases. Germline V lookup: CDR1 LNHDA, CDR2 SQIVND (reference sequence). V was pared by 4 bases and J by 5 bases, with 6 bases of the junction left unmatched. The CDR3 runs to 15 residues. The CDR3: CASSNPGQGVYGYTF. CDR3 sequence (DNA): TGTGCCAGTAGTAATCCGGGACAGGGGGTATATGGCTACACCTTC.

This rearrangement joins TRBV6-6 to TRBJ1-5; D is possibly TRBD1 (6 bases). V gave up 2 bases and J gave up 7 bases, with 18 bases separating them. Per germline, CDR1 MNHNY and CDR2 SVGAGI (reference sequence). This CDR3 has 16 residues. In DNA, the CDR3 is TGTGCCAGCAGTTACGTCAATAATGACAGGAGGCAGCCCCAGCATTTT. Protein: CASSYVNNDRRQPQHF.

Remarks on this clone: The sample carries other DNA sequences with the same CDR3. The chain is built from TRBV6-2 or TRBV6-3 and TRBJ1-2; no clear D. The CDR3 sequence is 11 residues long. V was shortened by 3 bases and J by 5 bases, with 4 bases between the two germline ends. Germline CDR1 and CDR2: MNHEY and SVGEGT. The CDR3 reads CASSYNYGYTF. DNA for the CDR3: TGTGCCAGCAGTTATAATTATGGCTACACCTTC.

The CDR3 reads CASSWGTSVGSGELFF. DNA for the CDR3: TGTGCCAGCAGCTGGGGGACTAGCGTAGGATCCGGGGAGCTGTTTTTT. This sequence joins TRBV28 and TRBJ2-2; TRBD2 matches at 10 bases. The CDR3 extends over 16 amino acids. V shed 6 bases and J 6 bases; nucleotides not matched to a gene: 10. Germline-derived CDR1 and CDR2 are MDHEN and SYDVKM.

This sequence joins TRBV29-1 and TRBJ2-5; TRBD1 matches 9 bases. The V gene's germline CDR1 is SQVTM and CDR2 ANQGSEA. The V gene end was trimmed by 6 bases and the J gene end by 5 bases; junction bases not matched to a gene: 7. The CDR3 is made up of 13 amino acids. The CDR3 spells CSVPGQGLETQYF. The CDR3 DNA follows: TGCAGCGTCCCGGGACAGGGTTTGGAGACCCAGTACTTC.

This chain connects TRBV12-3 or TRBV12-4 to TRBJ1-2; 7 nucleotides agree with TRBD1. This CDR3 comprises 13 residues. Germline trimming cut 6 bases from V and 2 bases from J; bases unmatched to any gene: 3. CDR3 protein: CASSRQGNYGYTF. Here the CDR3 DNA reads TGTGCCAGCAGCCGACAGGGAAACTATGGCTACACCTTC.

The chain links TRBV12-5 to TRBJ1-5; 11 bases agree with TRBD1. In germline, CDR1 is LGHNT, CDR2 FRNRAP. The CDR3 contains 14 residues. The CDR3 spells CAEPGQGGNQPQHF. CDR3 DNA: TGTGCAGAACCGGGACAGGGGGGGAATCAGCCCCAGCATTTT.

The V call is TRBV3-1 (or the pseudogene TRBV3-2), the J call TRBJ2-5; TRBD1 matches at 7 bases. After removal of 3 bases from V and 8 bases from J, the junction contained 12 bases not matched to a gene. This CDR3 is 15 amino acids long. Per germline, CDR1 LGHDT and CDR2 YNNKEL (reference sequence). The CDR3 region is CASSQLGQARNTQYF. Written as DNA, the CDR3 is TGTGCCAGCAGCCAGCTTGGACAGGCCAGAAACACCCAGTACTTC.

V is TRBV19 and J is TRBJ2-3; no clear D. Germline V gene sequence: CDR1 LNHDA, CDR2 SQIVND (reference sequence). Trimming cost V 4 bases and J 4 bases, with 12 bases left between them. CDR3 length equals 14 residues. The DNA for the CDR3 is TGTGCCAGTAGTAGTCAACAGTTACCAGATACGCAGTATTTT. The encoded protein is CASSSQQLPDTQYF.

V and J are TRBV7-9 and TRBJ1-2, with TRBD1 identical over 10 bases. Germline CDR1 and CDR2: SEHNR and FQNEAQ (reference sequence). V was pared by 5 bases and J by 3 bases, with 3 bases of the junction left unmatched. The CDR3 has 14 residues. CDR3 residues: CASSQDRGHYGYTF. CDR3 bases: TGTGCCAGCAGCCAAGACAGGGGGCACTATGGCTACACCTTC.

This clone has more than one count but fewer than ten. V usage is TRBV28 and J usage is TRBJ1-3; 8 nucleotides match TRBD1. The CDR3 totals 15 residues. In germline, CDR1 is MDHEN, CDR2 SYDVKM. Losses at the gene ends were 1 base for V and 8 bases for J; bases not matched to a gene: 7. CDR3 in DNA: TGTGCCAGCAGTTTATTCGGCAGGGGGCTTGACACCATATATTTT. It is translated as CASSLFGRGLDTIYF.

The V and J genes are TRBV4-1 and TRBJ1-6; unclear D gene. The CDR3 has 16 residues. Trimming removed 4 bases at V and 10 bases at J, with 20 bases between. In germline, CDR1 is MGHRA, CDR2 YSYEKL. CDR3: CASSRLMAGRRSPLHF. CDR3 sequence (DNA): TGCGCCAGCAGCCGCTTAATGGCGGGTAGAAGGTCACCCCTCCACTTT.

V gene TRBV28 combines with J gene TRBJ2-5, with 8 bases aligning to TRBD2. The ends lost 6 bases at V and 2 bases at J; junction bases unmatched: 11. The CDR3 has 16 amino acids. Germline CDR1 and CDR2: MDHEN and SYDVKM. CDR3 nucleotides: TGTGCCAGCAGCCCACTCAGCGGGGGTTCTCAAGAGACCCAGTACTTC. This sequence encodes CASSPLSGGSQETQYF.

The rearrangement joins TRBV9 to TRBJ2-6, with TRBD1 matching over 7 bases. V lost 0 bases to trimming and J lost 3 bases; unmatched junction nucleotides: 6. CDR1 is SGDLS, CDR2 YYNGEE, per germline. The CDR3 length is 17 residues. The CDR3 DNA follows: TGTGCCAGCAGCGTAGGGACAGGCTACAGTGGGGCCAACGTCCTGACTTTC. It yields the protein CASSVGTGYSGANVLTF.

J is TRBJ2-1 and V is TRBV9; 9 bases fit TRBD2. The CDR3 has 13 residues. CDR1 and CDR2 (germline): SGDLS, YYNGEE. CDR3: CAFGGGALGEQFF. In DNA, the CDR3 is TGTGCTTTCGGCGGGGGGGCTCTCGGCGAGCAGTTCTTC.

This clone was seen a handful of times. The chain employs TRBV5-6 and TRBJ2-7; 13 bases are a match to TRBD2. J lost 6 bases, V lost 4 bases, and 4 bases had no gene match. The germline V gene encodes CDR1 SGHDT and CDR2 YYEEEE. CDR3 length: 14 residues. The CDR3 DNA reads TGTGCCAGCAGCGCACTAGCGGGGGGGCTCGAGCAGTACTTC. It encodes CASSALAGGLEQYF.

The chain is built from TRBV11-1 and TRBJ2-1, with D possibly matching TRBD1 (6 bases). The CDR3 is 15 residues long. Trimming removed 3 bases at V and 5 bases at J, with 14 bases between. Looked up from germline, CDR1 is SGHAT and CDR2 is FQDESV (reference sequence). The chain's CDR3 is CASSFRQDLNNEQFF. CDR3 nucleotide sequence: TGTGCCAGCAGCTTTAGACAGGATCTTAACAATGAGCAGTTCTTC.

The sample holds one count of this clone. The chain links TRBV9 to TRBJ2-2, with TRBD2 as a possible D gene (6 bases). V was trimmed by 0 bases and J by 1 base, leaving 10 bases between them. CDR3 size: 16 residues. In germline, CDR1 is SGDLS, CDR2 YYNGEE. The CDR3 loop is CASSVGGLRNTGELFF. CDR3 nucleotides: TGTGCCAGCAGCGTAGGGGGACTTAGGAACACCGGGGAGCTGTTTTTT.

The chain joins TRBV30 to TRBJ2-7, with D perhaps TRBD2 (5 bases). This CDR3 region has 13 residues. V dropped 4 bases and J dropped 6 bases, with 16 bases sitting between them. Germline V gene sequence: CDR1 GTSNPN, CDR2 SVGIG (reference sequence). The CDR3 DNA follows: TGTGCCTGGACGGGGATCCCCTGGGGCGAGCAGTACTTC. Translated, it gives CAWTGIPWGEQYF.

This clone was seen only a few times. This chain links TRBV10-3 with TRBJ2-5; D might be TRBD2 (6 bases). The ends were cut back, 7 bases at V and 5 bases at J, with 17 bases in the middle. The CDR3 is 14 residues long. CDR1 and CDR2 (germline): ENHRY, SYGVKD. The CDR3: CAIKGSGGAETQYF. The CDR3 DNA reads TGTGCCATCAAGGGGTCCGGCGGGGCGGAGACCCAGTACTTC.